Listed below are T cell receptor beta chains from one sample, sequenced in a study of T cell repertoires in cytomegalovirus infection. MiXCR, run by TCRdb on the reads, gives a single entry per CDR3 protein. The top ten clones hold around 19% of a sample with some 350,000 distinct CDR3 sequences, 25% to 30% of them seen once. Which antigens these TCRs recognize remains unknown. Source: cultured PBMCs, taken from culture after CMV antigen stimulation. Receptors were obtained from a human donor in good health (CMV status not recorded). Some clones in this sample may be carry-over from other donors' samples. Each CDR3 is given with its conserved first and last residue. The D gene is left open where the match is weak. Size is omitted from some rows. Given values are once, few, many or a class for expanded clones.

TRBJ2-7 | TRBV6-1 | few | TRBD1 | CASSRDRAAYEQYF | TGTGCCAGCAGTCGGGACAGGGCCGCATACGAGCAGTACTTC
TRBJ1-1 | TRBV7-2 | few | NA | CASSQVTMNTEAFF | TGTGCCAGCAGCCAAGTGACAATGAACACTGAAGCTTTCTTT
TRBJ2-1 | TRBV7-9 | NA | TRBD2 | CASSLIRLADYNEQFF | TGTGCCAGCAGCTTAATCCGTCTAGCGGATTACAATGAGCAGTTCTTC
TRBJ1-1 | TRBV10-2 | NA | NA | CASSESYGRNTEAFF | TGCGCCAGCAGTGAGTCTTACGGAAGGAACACTGAAGCTTTCTTT
TRBJ1-5 | TRBV7-2 | NA | NA | CASSLAVYQPQHF | TGTGCCAGCAGCTTAGCCGTATATCAGCCCCAGCATTTT
TRBJ1-5 | TRBV12-3/TRBV12-4 | few | NA | CASRRQARGNQPQHF | TGTGCCAGCAGGCGACAGGCCCGGGGCAATCAGCCCCAGCATTTT
TRBJ2-4 | TRBV28 | NA | TRBD2 | CASGSGNLAKNIQYF | TGTGCCAGCGGAAGCGGGAACTTAGCCAAAAACATTCAGTACTTC
TRBJ2-1 | TRBV6-1 | few | NA | CASRASLARSSYNEQFF | TGTGCCAGCAGGGCCAGTTTGGCCCGAAGCTCCTACAATGAGCAGTTCTTC
TRBJ2-7 | TRBV7-9 | few | TRBD1 | CASSSPTGGIYEQYF | TGTGCCAGCAGCTCCCCGACAGGGGGCATCTACGAGCAGTACTTC
TRBJ2-3 | TRBV5-1 | few | NA | CASSGGAGGGDTQYF | TGCGCCAGCAGCGGAGGGGCCGGCGGGGGCGATACGCAGTATTTT
TRBJ1-2 | TRBV27 | NA | NA | CASKAPTVRNGYTF | TGTGCCAGCAAGGCCCCGACAGTCCGGAATGGCTACACCTTC
TRBJ2-7 | TRBV2 | NA | NA | CASRSGFDYEQYF | TGTGCCAGCAGGTCGGGGTTCGACTACGAGCAGTACTTC
TRBJ2-6 | TRBV4-1 | few | NA | CASSQFGTASSGANVLTF | TGCGCCAGCAGCCAATTCGGAACAGCTAGCTCTGGGGCCAACGTCCTGACTTTC
TRBJ1-1 | TRBV5-6 | few | NA | CASSPPEGLDTEAFF | TGTGCCAGCAGCCCGCCCGAGGGACTTGACACTGAAGCTTTCTTT
TRBJ2-1 | TRBV10-3 | NA | TRBD1 | CAISAPGTGNNEQFF | TGTGCCATCAGTGCCCCAGGGACAGGGAACAATGAGCAGTTCTTC
TRBJ1-1 | TRBV12-3/TRBV12-4 | NA | NA | CASSVKGPGSTEAFF | TGTGCCAGCAGTGTTAAGGGACCGGGAAGCACTGAAGCTTTCTTT
TRBJ1-4 | TRBV7-4 | few | NA | CASSADRQGGKLFF | TGTGCCAGCAGCGCGGACCGGCAAGGCGGAAAACTGTTTTTT
TRBJ1-5 | TRBV20-1 | few | NA | CSAREGLRGNQPQHF | TGCAGTGCTAGAGAAGGACTCCGGGGCAATCAGCCCCAGCATTTT
TRBJ2-5 | TRBV18 | NA | NA | CASSPGEGKQETQYF | TGTGCCAGCTCACCAGGCGAAGGAAAACAAGAGACCCAGTACTTC
TRBJ2-1 | TRBV20-1 | NA | TRBD2 | CSASKSSGGYNEQFF | TGCAGTGCTAGCAAGTCCAGCGGGGGTTACAATGAGCAGTTCTTC
TRBJ2-7 | TRBV5-4 | NA | NA | CASSFGSNSYEQYF | TGTGCCAGCAGCTTCGGAAGCAACTCCTACGAGCAGTACTTC
TRBJ1-1 | TRBV27 | few | NA | CASSLSDRTEAFF | TGTGCCAGCAGTCTCTCTGACCGCACTGAAGCTTTCTTT
TRBJ2-1 | TRBV12-3/TRBV12-4 | many | NA | CASRPSGGNNEQFF | TGTGCCAGCCGCCCGTCGGGGGGCAACAATGAGCAGTTCTTC
TRBJ1-2 | TRBV7-6 | many | TRBD1 | CASSLERDRGNGYTF | TGTGCCAGCAGCTTAGAGCGGGACAGGGGTAATGGCTACACCTTC
TRBJ1-2 | TRBV7-8 | NA | TRBD1 | CASSSWGQGAFGYTF | TGTGCCAGCAGCTCCTGGGGGCAGGGGGCATTCGGCTACACCTTC
TRBJ1-2 | TRBV2 | once | NA | CASSATGQSYGYTF | TGTGCCAGCAGCGCAACCGGACAGTCCTATGGCTACACCTTC
TRBJ2-3 | TRBV18 | NA | TRBD2 | CASSPPRLAGADTQYF | TGTGCCAGCTCACCACCAAGACTAGCGGGGGCAGATACGCAGTATTTT
TRBJ1-4 | TRBV2 | NA | NA | CASSEQGVLEKLFF | TGTGCCAGCAGTGAACAAGGCGTCCTCGAAAAACTGTTTTTT
TRBJ2-2 | TRBV7-6 | NA | TRBD2 | CASSLVGGTPGELFF | TGTGCCAGCAGCTTAGTCGGGGGGACCCCCGGGGAGCTGTTTTTT
TRBJ2-7 | TRBV7-2 | NA | TRBD2 | CASSLAVSGSIYEQYF | TGTGCCAGCAGCTTAGCGGTAAGCGGGAGTATCTACGAGCAGTACTTC
TRBJ1-5 | TRBV5-1 | few | NA | CASSLGFSSNQPQHF | TGCGCCAGCAGCCTCGGATTCAGTAGCAATCAGCCCCAGCATTTT
TRBJ2-7 | TRBV19 | few | TRBD2 | CASGLAGRFEQYF | TGTGCCAGCGGTCTAGCGGGAAGATTCGAGCAGTACTTC
TRBJ2-7 | TRBV4-1 | NA | NA | CASSRADNAYEQYF | TGCGCCAGCAGCCGGGCGGACAACGCCTACGAGCAGTACTTC
TRBJ1-2 | TRBV7-2 | NA | NA | CASSFGSNYGYTF | TGTGCCAGCAGCTTCGGGAGTAACTATGGCTACACCTTC
TRBJ2-7 | TRBV7-3 | once | NA | CASSPGTEKQYF | TGTGCCAGCAGCCCCGGGACGGAGAAGCAGTACTTC
TRBJ2-1 | TRBV7-6 | few | NA | CASSGIPGVGGNEQFF | TGTGCCAGCAGCGGAATCCCGGGAGTCGGAGGCAATGAGCAGTTCTTC
TRBJ1-2 | TRBV10-3 | few | TRBD1 | CAIRSDGTGEGYGYTF | TGTGCCATCAGAAGCGACGGGACAGGGGAGGGCTATGGCTACACCTTC
TRBJ2-7 | TRBV28 | few | TRBD1 | CASLTGTGGYYEQYF | TGTGCCAGTTTGACCGGGACAGGGGGATACTACGAGCAGTACTTC
TRBJ1-2 | TRBV20-1 | NA | TRBD1 | CSAQRGTGNYGYTF | TGCAGTGCTCAGAGAGGGACAGGGAACTATGGCTACACCTTC
TRBJ2-7 | TRBV7-9 | once | NA | CASMSGVSYEQYF | TGTGCCAGCATGTCGGGGGTCTCCTACGAGCAGTACTTC
TRBJ1-5 | TRBV29-1 | NA | NA | CSALITAHQPQHF | TGCAGCGCACTTATAACGGCGCATCAGCCCCAGCATTTT